The 25 T cell receptor beta chains listed next were all sequenced from one sample in a study of radiation and T cells in renal cell carcinoma. Sequenced by immunoSEQ multiplex PCR; TCRdb stores in-frame clones only, minus some. The data contain tens of thousands of clones, roughly four fifths of them singletons. As for time point: blood 2 weeks post-SBRT. This sample's treatment: 15 Gy SBRT to primary tumor, nephrectomy 4 weeks later. This specimen consisted of blood, obtained from a patient whose treatment included radiotherapy and nephrectomy. These receptors all come from a man in his sixties with renal cell carcinoma.

This clone has just one count. This chain joins TRBV5-1 and TRBJ2-2; 9 bases are shared with TRBD1. After removal of 4 bases from V and 1 base from J, the junction contained 20 bases not matched to a gene. The CDR3 spans 21 residues. Per the germline V gene, CDR1 is SGHRS and CDR2 is YFSETQ. The CDR3 sequence is CASSLPTGTGRMAMNTGELFF. The CDR3 DNA sequence: TGCGCCAGCAGCCTACCAACCGGGACAGGGCGAATGGCCATGAACACCGGGGAGCTGTTTTTT.

The CDR3 DNA is TGTGCCAGCAGCTTAAGTCATTTGGGAAACACCATATATTTT. This gives the protein CASSLSHLGNTIYF. This chain links TRBV5-8 with TRBJ1-3; no definite D call. Germline lookup yields CDR1 SGHTS and CDR2 YDEGEE. This CDR3 is 14 amino acids long. V shed 2 bases and J shed 4 bases, with 10 bases lying between them.

The chain joins TRBV6-1 to TRBJ2-7; a possible D gene is TRBD2 (5 bases). The CDR3 extends over 15 amino acids. The germline V and J ends were trimmed by 3 bases and 2 bases, with 14 bases remaining between them. The germline V gene has CDR1 MNHNS and CDR2 SASEGT. This CDR3 is CASSDAGHLTYEQYV. The CDR3 region has the DNA TGTGCCAGCAGTGACGCGGGCCACTTAACCTACGAGCAGTACGTC.

V is TRBV6-5 and J is TRBJ1-2; D possibly corresponds to TRBD1 (6 bases). The V end was cut by 7 bases, the J end by 5 bases, with 17 bases between. This CDR3 is built from 14 residues. In germline, CDR1 is MNHEY, CDR2 SVGAGI. DNA of the CDR3: TGTGCCAGCATGAGGGACAATCGGGCGTATGGCTACACCTTC. It translates to CASMRDNRAYGYTF.

As DNA, the CDR3 is TGTGCCAGCAGCCCGGTCCAGAGCTCCTACGAGCAGTACTTC. Translation: CASSPVQSSYEQYF. This chain joins TRBV7-9 and TRBJ2-7; D gene uncertain. This CDR3 spans 14 amino acids. The germline gives CDR1 SEHNR, CDR2 FQNEAQ (reference sequence). The V gene lost 5 bases and the J gene lost 0 bases, with 11 bases spanning the gap.

V and J are TRBV2 and TRBJ2-3, with 11 bases matching TRBD2. CDR1 SNHLY and CDR2 FYNNEI come from the germline V gene. The CDR3 runs to 18 residues. Germline trimming cut 11 bases from V and 2 bases from J; bases unmatched to any gene: 18. DNA of the CDR3: TGTGCCCGACAGGGGGATAGTCGACTAGCGGGATACACAGATACGCAGTATTTT. This gives the protein CARQGDSRLAGYTDTQYF. Variable domain in full (rest from reference TRBV2 and TRBJ2-3): EPEVTQTPSHQVTQMGQEVILRCVPISNHLYFYWYRQILGQKVEFLVSFYNNEISEKSEIFDDQFSVERPDGSNFTLKIRSTKLEDSAMYFCARQGDSRLAGYTDTQYFGPGTRLTVL.

The chain carries TRBV5-6 and TRBJ1-1; no firm D call. CDR3 length: 13 amino acids. The V and J ends lost 1 base and 4 bases respectively, with 8 bases between them. Germline values: CDR1 SGHDT, CDR2 YYEEEE. For the CDR3, the DNA is TGTGCCAGCAGCTTGAGTGCGGCCACTGAAGCTTTCTTT. It codes for CASSLSAATEAFF.

This clone has a handful of counts. J is TRBJ1-5 and V is TRBV5-5, with D possibly matching TRBD1 (6 bases). Per germline, CDR1 SGHKS and CDR2 YYEKEE (reference sequence). V lost 1 base and J 3 bases, leaving 14 bases between the germline ends. The CDR3 sequence is 16 residues long. CDR3 protein: CASSLSGGQLNQPQHF. In DNA form, the CDR3 reads TGTGCCAGCAGCTTGTCCGGGGGCCAGCTCAATCAGCCCCAGCATTTT. The full variable domain, with the rest looked up from reference TRBV5-5 and TRBJ1-5, is DAGVTQSPTHLIKTRGQQVTLRCSPISGHKSVSWYQQVLGQGPQFIFQYYEKEERGRGNFPDRFSARQFPNYSSELNVNALLLGDSALYLCASSLSGGQLNQPQHFGDGTRLSIL.

The V call is TRBV4-3, the J call TRBJ2-5, with TRBD2 as a possible D gene (6 bases). V lost 0 bases and J lost 7, with 18 bases in between. The germline V gene encodes CDR1 LGHNA and CDR2 YSLEER. The CDR3 runs to 16 residues. CDR3 sequence reads: CASSQDPGGISGTQYF. The CDR3 bases are TGCGCCAGCAGCCAAGACCCCGGAGGGATATCGGGGACCCAGTACTTC.

The rearrangement joins TRBV6-5 to TRBJ2-3; 7 bases align to TRBD1. Per germline, CDR1 MNHEY and CDR2 SVGAGI. After removal of 7 bases from V and 9 bases from J, the junction contained 13 bases not matched to a gene. The CDR3 runs 14 residues. DNA of the CDR3: TGTGCCAGCAACTCCCGGGACAGTTACACGACGCAGTATTTT. This translates into CASNSRDSYTTQYF.

The chain is built from TRBV6-1 and TRBJ2-1; the match to TRBD2 covers 7 bases. Trimming at V came to 11 bases and at J to 10 bases, leaving 14 bases not matched to a gene. The CDR3 is 13 residues long. Looked up from germline, CDR1 is MNHNS and CDR2 is SASEGT. The CDR3 bases are TGTGCCGGGGAGGAGCGGGGCTCATCGGAGCAGTTCTTC. It is translated as CAGEERGSSEQFF.

The rearrangement links TRBV6-5 to TRBJ1-1; D ambiguous. The germline V gene encodes CDR1 MNHEY and CDR2 SVGAGI. The V gene lost 0 bases and the J gene lost 5 bases, with 4 bases spanning the gap. This CDR3 has 12 amino acids. The CDR3 sequence is CASSYSPTEAFF. CDR3 coding DNA: TGTGCCAGCAGTTACTCGCCGACTGAAGCTTTCTTT.

This chain joins TRBV2 and TRBJ2-2; D perhaps matches TRBD1 (5 bases). The CDR3 totals 13 residues. Germline assignment: CDR1 SNHLY and CDR2 FYNNEI. Trimming took off 9 bases at V and 5 bases at J, with 13 bases between the two ends. The CDR3 loop reads CASTQGETGELFF. CDR3 DNA: TGTGCCAGTACGCAAGGGGAAACCGGGGAGCTGTTTTTT. Together with reference TRBV2 and TRBJ2-2, the CDR3 gives the full variable domain: EPEVTQTPSHQVTQMGQEVILRCVPISNHLYFYWYRQILGQKVEFLVSFYNNEISEKSEIFDDQFSVERPDGSNFTLKIRSTKLEDSAMYFCASTQGETGELFFGEGSRLTVL.

The rearrangement joins TRBV5-1 to TRBJ2-1; 9 nucleotides agree with TRBD1. The J segment lost 6 bases and the V segment lost 5 bases, leaving 9 bases of the junction unmatched. The CDR3 runs to 15 residues. Germline loops: CDR1 SGHRS, CDR2 YFSETQ. The DNA for the CDR3 is TGCGCCAGCAGTCGAGTCCGGGACAGGGTCAATGAGCAGTTCTTC. This gives the protein CASSRVRDRVNEQFF.

The chain carries TRBV19 and TRBJ1-5; D gene uncertain. CDR1 LNHDA and CDR2 SQIVND come from the germline V gene (reference sequence). This CDR3 is built from 13 residues. V lost 1 base, J lost 5 bases, and 6 bases lay in between. As DNA, the CDR3 is TGTGCCAGTAGTATAGTATCCGATCAGCCCCAGCATTTT. It encodes CASSIVSDQPQHF. Looking up the rest from reference TRBV19 and TRBJ1-5 gives the full variable domain: DGGITQSPKYLFRKEGQNVTLSCEQNLNHDAMYWYRQDPGQGLRLIYYSQIVNDFQKGDIAEGYSVSREKKESFPLTVTSAQKNPTAFYLCASSIVSDQPQHFGDGTRLSIL.

The chain links TRBV5-5 to TRBJ2-7, with D unresolved. Looked up from germline, CDR1 is SGHKS and CDR2 is YYEKEE (reference sequence). This CDR3 comprises 16 residues. Between the trimmed V and J ends, which lost 5 bases and 2 bases, there was a span of 20 bases. The CDR3 sequence: CASSMGWELPTYEQYF. The CDR3 DNA follows: TGTGCCAGCAGTATGGGTTGGGAACTTCCCACCTACGAGCAGTACTTC.

This chain connects TRBV6-1 to TRBJ2-7, with D possibly being TRBD1 (5 bases). V was trimmed by 1 base and J by 5 bases, leaving 9 bases between them. CDR3 length equals 13 residues. The germline V gene has CDR1 MNHNS and CDR2 SASEGT. The CDR3 nucleotides read TGTGCCAGCAGTGAAGAGGGGAAAGACGAGCAGTACGTC. Protein sequence: CASSEEGKDEQYV.

This clone came up once. CDR3 in amino acids: CASSTFKGLTNEKLFF. The CDR3 nucleotides read TGTGCCAGCAGTACCTTTAAGGGGTTGACTAATGAAAAACTGTTTTTT. The chain joins TRBV5-6 to TRBJ1-4; perhaps TRBD1 as D (5 bases). The germline CDR1 and CDR2 sequences are SGHDT and YYEEEE. The CDR3 has 16 amino acids. The V end lost 5 bases, the J end lost 2 bases, and 16 bases lay between the germline ends.

This clone was counted once. This chain uses TRBV5-1 with TRBJ2-1; D is unresolved. V was shortened by 0 bases and J by 1 base, with 8 bases between the two germline ends. CDR1 and CDR2 from the germline V gene are SGHRS and YFSETQ. The CDR3 spans 15 residues. The CDR3 coding sequence is TGCGCCAGCAGCTTGGAGCGCGTGTCCTACAATGAGCAGTTCTTC. Translated, it gives CASSLERVSYNEQFF.

The gene calls are TRBV6-6 and TRBJ1-4; D not resolved. Per the germline V gene, CDR1 is MNHNY and CDR2 is SVGAGI (reference sequence). V lost 6 bases to trimming and J lost 5 bases, with 10 bases between them. CDR3 length: 13 amino acids. The CDR3 here is CASRPDGNEKLFF. The CDR3 DNA is TGTGCCAGCAGACCGGACGGCAATGAAAAACTGTTTTTT.

The V call is TRBV7-2, the J call TRBJ1-2; perhaps TRBD1 as D (6 bases). Trimming removed 5 bases from V and 0 bases from J, with 10 bases in between. Per the germline V gene, CDR1 is SGHTA and CDR2 is FQGNSA. The CDR3 contains 14 residues. The CDR3, as DNA: TGTGCCAGCAGCCTAGGACAGACTAACTATGGCTACACCTTC. Its translation: CASSLGQTNYGYTF.

The chain couples TRBV29-1 to TRBJ2-2, with TRBD2 matching over 7 bases. Germline V gene sequence: CDR1 SQVTM, CDR2 ANQGSEA. Trimming removed 6 bases from V and 0 bases from J; junction bases left unmatched: 4. There are 14 residues in the CDR3. Written as DNA, the CDR3 is TGCAGCGTCCTGCGGGAGTCGAACACCGGGGAGCTGTTTTTT. Amino acid sequence: CSVLRESNTGELFF.

The chain's CDR3 is CASKAGTYNEQFF. The CDR3 region has the DNA TGTGCCAGCAAGGCGGGCACCTACAATGAGCAGTTCTTC. V is TRBV7-9 and J is TRBJ2-1; weak D call: TRBD2 (5 bases). V lost 7 bases and J 2 bases, leaving 9 bases between the germline ends. The germline V gene has CDR1 SEHNR and CDR2 FQNEAQ (reference sequence). The CDR3 consists of 13 residues.

The chain links TRBV7-8 to TRBJ2-5; D remains unclear. This CDR3 is built from 14 residues. With 5 bases removed from V and 5 bases from J, the gap between germline ends came to 15 bases. Looked up from germline, CDR1 is SGHVS and CDR2 is FQNEAQ. The CDR3 reads CASSPKMGMETQYF. CDR3 DNA: TGTGCCAGCAGCCCGAAGATGGGGATGGAGACCCAGTACTTC.

A single count supports this clone. Other nucleotide sequences from this sample produce the same CDR3. This chain links TRBV30 with TRBJ1-2; D is unclear. Trimming left V 3 bases short and J 8 bases short, with 7 bases between. The V gene's germline CDR1 is GTSNPN and CDR2 SVGIG (reference sequence). This CDR3 is built from 10 residues. DNA of the CDR3: TGTGCCTGGAGACGAGGAGGCTACACCTTC. Translating gives CAWRRGGYTF.